Shown below are 14 T cell receptor beta chains from a single sample sequenced in a study of blood T cell repertoires in COVID-19. The assay was immunoSEQ multiplex PCR, and TCRdb's table has in-frame clones only and misses some. The sample has 23,000 or so clones, around 86% seen once; the top ten hold under 8%. Sequenced input: peripheral blood. These receptors originate from a man between 65 and 85 years old with acute or convalescent COVID-19.

Concerning this clone itself: The germline gene is not matched at one end of the junction; a read error may be the cause. The chain is built from TRBV7-7 and TRBJ1-3; D is undetermined. The length of the CDR3 is 14 residues. The germline V gene encodes CDR1 SSHAT and CDR2 FNYEAQ (reference sequence). CDR3: CASSLTDSGNTIYF. CDR3 coding DNA: TGTGCTAGCAGCTTAACAGACTCTGGAAACACCATATATTTT.

The chain links TRBV19 to TRBJ1-5; no reliable D call. In germline, CDR1 is LNHDA, CDR2 SQIVND (reference sequence). There are 12 residues in the CDR3. V gave up 1 base and J gave up 6 bases, with 4 bases separating them. CDR3 sequence reads: CASSIGGQPQHF. The CDR3 DNA follows: TGTGCCAGTAGTATAGGAGGTCAGCCCCAGCATTTT.

This rearrangement joins TRBV7-2 to TRBJ1-2, with D perhaps matching TRBD1 (6 bases). Trimming removed 3 bases from V and 8 bases from J, with 13 bases in between. The germline V gene encodes CDR1 SGHTA and CDR2 FQGNSA. CDR3 length: 13 amino acids. DNA for the CDR3: TGTGCCAGCAGCTTTTCGACAGGTTCAGGCTACACCTTC. Its protein is CASSFSTGSGYTF.

The chain links TRBV12-3 or TRBV12-4 to TRBJ2-7, with TRBD1 matching 7 bases. V trimming: 1 base; J trimming: 7 bases; junction bases outside the gene matches: 4. The CDR3 has 13 residues. CDR3 protein: CASSLGQGVEQYF. The CDR3, as DNA: TGTGCCAGCAGTTTAGGTCAGGGGGTTGAGCAGTACTTC.

The DNA of the CDR3 is TGTGCCAGTAGTACCCCAACAGAGACCTACTATGGCTACACCTTC. Translated, it gives CASSTPTETYYGYTF. The chain combines TRBV19 with TRBJ1-2; D is ambiguous. CDR3 size: 15 residues. Per germline, CDR1 LNHDA and CDR2 SQIVND (reference sequence). The germline V and J ends were trimmed by 4 bases and 3 bases, with 15 bases remaining between them.

The rearrangement uses TRBV19 and TRBJ2-1; D unresolved. The CDR3 runs 16 residues. Trimming cost V 4 bases and J 0 bases, with 13 bases left between them. Germline V lookup: CDR1 LNHDA, CDR2 SQIVND (reference sequence). This CDR3 reads CASSKGLDPSYNEQFF. As DNA, the CDR3 is TGTGCCAGTAGTAAAGGTCTAGACCCCTCCTACAATGAGCAGTTCTTC.

The chain uses TRBV5-1 and TRBJ2-2, with D possibly matching TRBD2 (5 bases). Germline-derived CDR1 and CDR2 are SGHRS and YFSETQ. Trimming left V 4 bases short and J 0 bases short, with 10 bases between. The CDR3 is 15 residues long. The CDR3 nucleotides read TGCGCCAGCAGCATAGGACTTTCGAACACCGGGGAGCTGTTTTTT. This sequence encodes CASSIGLSNTGELFF.

The chain recombines TRBV9 with TRBJ2-4, with D possibly being TRBD1 (6 bases). The germline CDR1 and CDR2 sequences are SGDLS and YYNGEE. The ends were cut back, 4 bases at V and 6 bases at J, with 17 bases in the middle. The CDR3 spans 15 residues. CDR3 nucleotides: TGTGCCAGCAGCCCTTCTACAGGGTTCACAAACATTCAGTACTTC. Residues: CASSPSTGFTNIQYF.

The genes are TRBV3-1 (or the pseudogene TRBV3-2) and TRBJ1-3; the D is unclear. The CDR3 runs to 17 residues. The germline V and J ends were trimmed by 0 bases and 0 bases, with 12 bases remaining between them. Germline V CDR1 and CDR2: LGHDT, YNNKEL (reference sequence). CDR3 region: CASSQDLGIRSGNTIYF. CDR3 DNA sequence: TGTGCCAGCAGCCAAGATCTAGGCATCCGCTCTGGAAACACCATATATTTT.

The chain has TRBV19 and TRBJ1-5; no clear D gene. The germline CDR1 and CDR2 sequences are LNHDA and SQIVND (reference sequence). V lost 7 bases to trimming and J lost 0 bases, with 7 bases between them. The CDR3 length is 13 residues. The CDR3: CASKRDSNQPQHF. The CDR3 nucleotides read TGTGCCAGTAAGAGGGATAGCAATCAGCCCCAGCATTTT. Complete variable domain (other parts from reference TRBV19 and TRBJ1-5): DGGITQSPKYLFRKEGQNVTLSCEQNLNHDAMYWYRQDPGQGLRLIYYSQIVNDFQKGDIAEGYSVSREKKESFPLTVTSAQKNPTAFYLCASKRDSNQPQHFGDGTRLSIL.

The rearrangement joins TRBV21-1 to TRBJ2-7; TRBD1 was called by the table and not checked on the DNA. TRBV21-1 is described as a pseudogene. The CDR3 extends over 17 amino acids. DNA of the CDR3: TGTGCCAGCAGCACCACTTGTCCGGGACAGGCCTCCTACGAGCAGTACTTC. It codes for CASSTTCPGQASYEQYF.

The V call is TRBV10-1, the J call TRBJ2-7, with D possibly matching TRBD2 (6 bases). This CDR3 spans 14 amino acids. The germline V gene has CDR1 WNHNN and CDR2 SYGVQD (reference sequence). V lost 2 bases and J 2 bases, leaving 10 bases between the germline ends. The CDR3 sequence is CASSEDGGTYEQYF. Written as DNA, the CDR3 is TGCGCCAGCAGTGAGGACGGGGGAACCTACGAGCAGTACTTC.

The chain uses TRBV19 and TRBJ1-1; possibly TRBD1 for D (5 bases). CDR3 length: 15 residues. Trimming cost V 5 bases and J 5 bases, with 18 bases left between them. Germline V gene lookup returns CDR1 LNHDA and CDR2 SQIVND (reference sequence). The CDR3 spells CASSAQAGGGTEAFF. The CDR3 nucleotides are TGTGCCAGTAGTGCCCAGGCGGGGGGAGGGACTGAAGCTTTCTTT.

The chain links TRBV27 to TRBJ1-3; the D is unclear. This CDR3 is 15 amino acids long. The germline V gene has CDR1 MNHEY and CDR2 SMNVEV (reference sequence). With 6 bases removed from V and 0 bases from J, the gap between germline ends came to 12 bases. The CDR3 DNA reads TGTGCCAGCAGGCTAGACGGGAGCTCTGGAAACACCATATATTTT. Amino acids: CASRLDGSSGNTIYF.